The T cell receptor beta chain described here comes from a study of PD-1 blockade in classical Hodgkin lymphoma. This sample's time point: cycle 4 day 1 (C4D1), after less than 7 weeks of nivolumab. Exposure to brentuximab vedotin varied, and each patient had relapsed following autologous stem cell transplantation. The patients, who had relapsed/refractory classical Hodgkin lymphoma, achieved best responses of complete response, partial response or progressive disease. As to this clone: Its specificity is not known.

Overall study findings and caveats: Compared with healthy donors, newly diagnosed patients reportedly showed lower baseline TCR diversity. Possibly reflecting disease activity or prior therapy, repertoire differences have causes that remain undefined.

Libraries were prepared by immunoSEQ multiplex PCR; TCRdb keeps only in-frame clonotypes and omits some of them. The profile shows 100,000 or so clones, about 92% of them singletons. This CDR3 is built from 13 residues. V gave up 4 bases and J gave up 0 bases, with 4 bases separating them. CDR1 is GTSNPN and CDR2 is SVGIG in the germline V gene (reference sequence). This receptor was taken from a human donor with classical Hodgkin lymphoma. The starting material was peripheral blood mononuclear cells (PBMCs), obtained before the fourth cycle of nivolumab. The chain combines TRBV30 with TRBJ2-6, with no clear D. The CDR3 reads CAWTYSGANVLTF. The CDR3, as DNA: TGTGCCTGGACGTACTCTGGGGCCAACGTCCTGACTTTC.